A selection of T cell receptor beta chains follows, all from one sample in a study of blood T cell repertoires in COVID-19. The repertoire was sequenced with immunoSEQ multiplex PCR; TCRdb's copy has only in-frame clones and lacks some. The table includes hundreds of thousands of clones, about 89% detected once. The sample taken for sequencing was peripheral blood. These receptors all come from a man between 60 and 70 years old who had recovered from COVID-19. CDR3s include the opening cysteine and the closing phenylalanine or tryptophan. Fields, in order: D gene, J gene, V gene, clone size, CDR3 DNA, CDR3 protein. The D gene is left open where the match is weak. A row's size may be missing; if present it is once, few, many or a size class.

TRBD1 | TRBJ1-1 | TRBV5-1 | - | TGCGCCAGCAGCTTGAACCCCAGGGGGGCAGGGACTGAAGCTTTCTTT | CASSLNPRGAGTEAFF
TRBD1 | TRBJ2-2 | TRBV11-1 | - | TGTGCCAGCAGCTTAGGGGACAGGGCCCTCACCGGGGAGCTGTTTTTT | CASSLGDRALTGELFF
- | TRBJ2-3 | TRBV6-5 | - | TGTGCCAGCAGTTGGGACACTAGCACAGATACGCAGTATTTT | CASSWDTSTDTQYF
TRBD2 | TRBJ2-3 | TRBV18 | - | TGTGCCAGCTCCCGGGGGGATCCTAGCACAGATACGCAGTATTTT | CASSRGDPSTDTQYF
TRBD1 | TRBJ2-7 | TRBV6-2/TRBV6-3 | - | TGTGCCAGCAGTAGGGGACAGGGCCACGAGCAGTACTTC | CASSRGQGHEQYF
- | TRBJ2-7 | TRBV18 | few | TGTGCCAGCTCAAAATATCCGGACACCACGACCTACGAGCAGTACTTC | CASSKYPDTTTYEQYF
- | TRBJ2-1 | TRBV7-9 | - | TGTGCCAGCAGCTTCCCCGGCGGGGGCTTTGGCTACAATGAGCAGTTCTTC | CASSFPGGGFGYNEQFF
TRBD1 | TRBJ2-1 | TRBV11-2 | - | TGTGCCAGCAGCTTAACAGGGGCCAGAGTAAATGAGCAGTTCTTC | CASSLTGARVNEQFF
TRBD2 | TRBJ2-7 | TRBV30 | - | TGTGCCTGGAGCCCAGGACTAGCGGGAGTGATCGGCGAGCAGTACTTC | CAWSPGLAGVIGEQYF
TRBD1 | TRBJ1-2 | TRBV5-1 | - | TGCGCCAGCAGCCGGGACAGGGAGGGCTATGGCTACACCTTC | CASSRDREGYGYTF
- | TRBJ1-1 | TRBV5-1 | once | TGCGCCAGCAGCCCCTCCCCATCAGGGATGAACACTGAAGCTTTCTTT | CASSPSPSGMNTEAFF
TRBD1 | TRBJ2-2 | TRBV7-3 | - | TGTGCCAGCAGCTCAGGGGGACAGGGAGGAACCGGGGAGCTGTTTTTT | CASSSGGQGGTGELFF
- | TRBJ1-1 | TRBV6-5 | - | TGTGCCAGCAGTTACTCCTGGCAGGCCAACACTGAAGCTTTCTTT | CASSYSWQANTEAFF
- | TRBJ1-2 | TRBV5-4 | - | TGTGCCAGCAGTCCTGACAGGCCCACCTATGGCTACACCTTC | CASSPDRPTYGYTF
TRBD1 | TRBJ1-2 | TRBV19 | - | TGTGCCAGTAGTATAGCCCCTAACAGGGGGGTTAACTATGGCTACACCTTC | CASSIAPNRGVNYGYTF
TRBD1 | TRBJ2-2 | TRBV19 | few | TGTGCCAGTAGTTCGACGACAGGGGTATCCGGGGAGCTGTTTTTT | CASSSTTGVSGELFF
TRBD1 | TRBJ1-6 | TRBV19 | - | TGTGCCAGTAGTATAGGACCTGGGACAGCAAGATCACCCCTCCACTTT | CASSIGPGTARSPLHF